This TCR beta chain was recovered during a study of T cell repertoires in cytomegalovirus infection. CDR1 is MNHEY and CDR2 is SVGEGT in the germline V gene. The length of the CDR3 is 14 residues. Trimming took 7 bases from V and 4 from J; bases not matched to a gene: 8. Concerning this clonotype: Its antigen is not known.

TCRdb ran MiXCR on the reads and lists one entry per CDR3 protein. This sample has roughly 990,000 distinct CDR3 sequences, with more than 25% found just once. The sample consisted of cultured CD8+ T cells from PBMCs, taken from culture after CMV antigen stimulation. The TCR sequence derives from a human donor in good health (CMV status not recorded). Some clones in this sample may be carry-over from other donors' samples. The chain combines TRBV6-2 or TRBV6-3 with TRBJ1-1; 8 positions agree with TRBD1. CDR3 in amino acids: CASTRTGGGTEAFF. For the CDR3, the DNA is TGTGCCAGCACCAGAACAGGGGGAGGCACTGAAGCTTTCTTT.